The 14 T cell receptor beta chains listed next were all sequenced from one sample in a study of T cells in Graves' hyperthyroidism and ophthalmopathy (dated by TCRdb to about 2019). Libraries were built with multiplex PCR. TCRdb shows the sequencer as Illumina HiSeq 2000. The TCR beta CDR3 regions were amplified from RNA transcripts. The first round of RT-PCR for the TCR CDR3 was performed with the HTBI primer set and the Qiagen OneStep RT-PCR kit. The raw public reads went through TCRdb reprocessing: fastp at Q25, MiXCR clone calling, in-frame beta chains kept. Rows matching on CDR3 protein sequence are summarized as one entry with the most common DNA and genes. This sample lists fewer than 40,000 distinct CDR3 sequences; about 47% were detected once. The ten largest clones add up to about a sixth of the sample. Sequences were obtained from blood. The receptor set was obtained from a man aged 35-49 years with Graves' ophthalmopathy.

This clonotype was picked up many times. The V call is TRBV19, the J call TRBJ1-4; D might be TRBD1 (5 bases). The CDR3 has 15 amino acids. Trimming pared 6 bases from V and 5 bases from J, leaving 16 bases between. Germline values: CDR1 LNHDA, CDR2 SQIVND (reference sequence). The CDR3 nucleotides read TGTGCCAGTAGCCTGGACACCTGGGCGAATGAAAAACTGTTTTTT. Residues: CASSLDTWANEKLFF.

This clonotype has a count of ten or more. The V call is TRBV12-3 or TRBV12-4, the J call TRBJ1-2; D is unresolved. This CDR3 is built from 13 residues. V lost 4 bases and J 9 bases, leaving 15 bases between the germline ends. The CDR3 protein is CASSYRPLDSYTF. The CDR3 coding sequence is TGTGCCAGCAGTTACCGTCCCCTTGATAGCTACACCTTC.

The rearrangement links TRBV2 to TRBJ2-7; TRBD2 matches 11 bases. The length of the CDR3 is 16 residues. The germline CDR1 and CDR2 sequences are SNHLY and FYNNEI. V lost 8 bases and J lost 9; bases outside the gene matches: 18. The DNA of the CDR3 is TGTGCCAGCTCACCACAGACTAGCGGGATCTTGTCCGGGCAGTACTTC. Translating gives CASSPQTSGILSGQYF.

The chain employs TRBV9 and TRBJ2-1; 8 nucleotides agree with TRBD1. Germline lookup yields CDR1 SGDLS and CDR2 YYNGEE. The CDR3 is 16 residues long. The V segment lost 4 bases and the J segment 3 bases; nucleotides outside the gene matches: 9. The DNA for the CDR3 is TGTGCCAGCAGCCCTTCCGGGGGACAGGACTACAATGAGCAGTTCTTC. Translation gives CASSPSGGQDYNEQFF.

This clonotype is medium-sized in the sample. The chain's CDR3 is CSARELSGGGQPQHF. CDR3 DNA: TGCAGTGCTAGAGAACTGTCGGGAGGAGGTCAGCCCCAGCATTTT. The J gene is TRBJ1-5, the V gene TRBV20-1, with D uncertain. The length of the CDR3 is 15 residues. The germline gives CDR1 DFQATT, CDR2 SNEGSKA (reference sequence). The germline V and J ends were trimmed by 0 bases and 6 bases, with 15 bases remaining between them.

Worth noting for this clonotype: The missing conserved phenylalanine or tryptophan at the end of this CDR3 makes a read error likely. This chain links TRBV20-1 with TRBJ1-2; D may be TRBD1 (5 bases). The CDR3 spans 13 residues. In germline, CDR1 is DFQATT, CDR2 SNEGSKA (reference sequence). V was shortened by 4 bases and J by 8 bases, with 17 bases between the two germline ends. CDR3 sequence reads: CSAIPEGRKGYTL. Here the CDR3 DNA reads TGCAGTGCTATACCAGAGGGGAGGAAAGGCTACACCCTC.

This clonotype is labeled as medium-sized (0.01 to 0.1%). The chain combines TRBV2 with TRBJ2-5; D is unresolved. The CDR3 covers 14 residues. Germline V gene data show CDR1 as SNHLY and CDR2 as FYNNEI. V was cut by 7 bases and J by 3 bases, with 15 bases left in between. The CDR3 DNA follows: TGTGCCAGCATCGAGGCTGAGGCCGAAGAGACCCAGTACTTC. Translating it yields CASIEAEAEETQYF.

This clonotype was seen at least ten times. This chain joins TRBV11-3 and TRBJ1-1; 8 bases agree with TRBD1. CDR3 length: 13 amino acids. Germline-derived CDR1 and CDR2 are SGHNT and YENEEA. The junction had 4 bases not matched to a gene; V was cut back by 6 bases and J by 4 bases. The CDR3 region has the DNA TGTGCCAGCAGTTTCACAGGGGGCACTGAAGCTTTCTTT. Translated, it gives CASSFTGGTEAFF.

This clonotype is deemed medium-sized. The V call is TRBV10-2, the J call TRBJ1-5; 8 bases align to TRBD1. The length of the CDR3 is 13 residues. Per the germline V gene, CDR1 is WSHSY and CDR2 is SAAADI. The V and J ends lost 8 bases and 4 bases, in that order; junction bases with no gene match: 4. This CDR3 reads CASATGVNQPQHF. The DNA for the CDR3 is TGCGCCAGCGCGACAGGGGTGAATCAGCCCCAGCATTTT.

The chain combines TRBV3-1 with TRBJ2-4; D not certain. In germline, CDR1 is LGHDT, CDR2 YNNKEL (reference sequence). V lost 5 bases and J 0 bases, leaving 8 bases between the germline ends. The CDR3 is made up of 14 amino acids. CDR3 in amino acids: CASSIRLAKNIQYF. CDR3 DNA sequence: TGTGCCAGCAGCATACGATTAGCCAAAAACATTCAGTACTTC.

The V gene is TRBV5-1, the J gene TRBJ1-3, with D unclear. The germline gives CDR1 SGHRS, CDR2 YFSETQ. There are 14 residues in the CDR3. Trimming pared 5 bases from V and 2 bases from J, leaving 11 bases between. CDR3 coding DNA: TGCGCCAGCAGGGCGGAGGTACCTGGAAACACCATATATTTT. Encoded protein: CASRAEVPGNTIYF.

This clonotype was seen a single time. The chain uses TRBV9 and TRBJ1-2; TRBD1 aligns across 9 bases. Germline loops: CDR1 SGDLS, CDR2 YYNGEE. There are 13 residues in the CDR3. With 4 bases clipped from V and 6 bases from J, the junction kept 4 bases outside the gene matches. In nucleotides, the CDR3 is TGTGCCAGCAGCAACCGGGACAGGGATGGCTACACCTTC. It yields the protein CASSNRDRDGYTF. Supplemented by reference TRBV9 and TRBJ1-2, the full variable domain reads DSGVTQTPKHLITATGQRVTLRCSPRSGDLSVYWYQQSLDQGLQFLIQYYNGEERAKGNILERFSAQQFPDLHSELNLSSLELGDSALYFCASSNRDRDGYTFGSGTRLTVV.

The rearrangement joins TRBV7-8 to TRBJ2-1; maybe TRBD2 (7 bases). The V and J ends lost 7 bases and 7 bases respectively, with 26 bases between them. The CDR3 totals 17 residues. The germline V gene encodes CDR1 SGHVS and CDR2 FQNEAQ. The chain's CDR3 is CASTTVRGARIENEQFF. CDR3 coding DNA: TGTGCCAGCACCACCGTCCGGGGGGCGCGGATTGAAAATGAGCAGTTCTTC.

The chain links TRBV11-2 to TRBJ2-7, with a possible D match to TRBD2 (6 bases). CDR3 length: 15 residues. The germline CDR1 and CDR2 sequences are SGHAT and FQNNGV. V was trimmed by 1 base and J by 0 bases, leaving 10 bases between them. CDR3 nucleotide sequence: TGTGCCAGCAGCTTAGTCTTCGGGAGCTCCTACGAGCAGTACTTC. It is translated as CASSLVFGSSYEQYF.